One and the same sample provided the 23 T cell receptor beta chains below, sequenced in a study of identical twins. A single record per CDR3 protein comes from TCRdb applying MiXCR to the 5' RACE reads. The sample has 550,000 to 700,000 distinct CDR3 sequences, 21% seen once. These sequences were also reported in another study, on T cells expressing NK-cell markers.

Material: PBMCs. These receptors were collected from a woman aged 18-29 years in good health.

The chain has TRBV7-9 and TRBJ2-5; 10 nucleotides agree with TRBD2. J was trimmed by 7 bases and V by 2 bases; bases with no gene match: 7. This CDR3 contains 15 residues. The germline CDR1 and CDR2 sequences are SEHNR and FQNEAQ (reference sequence). The DNA for the CDR3 is TGTGCCAGCAGCTTACCGGTAGCGGGGGGCAGGACCCAGTACTTC. This codes for CASSLPVAGGRTQYF.

This rearrangement joins TRBV29-1 to TRBJ2-3, with D maybe TRBD2 (6 bases). CDR1 is SQVTM, CDR2 ANQGSEA, per germline. This CDR3 contains 13 residues. Trimming stripped 4 bases from V and 3 bases from J, with 11 bases between. The CDR3, as DNA: TGCAGCGTTGGCGGGGACGGAACAGATACGCAGTATTTT. Its protein product is CSVGGDGTDTQYF.

This clonotype was seen more than once but under ten times. The J gene is TRBJ2-7, the V gene TRBV5-6; 8 positions agree with TRBD1. The CDR3 contains 15 residues. V dropped 9 bases and J dropped 0; count of bases not matched to a gene: 11. Germline V gene sequence: CDR1 SGHDT, CDR2 YYEEEE. The CDR3, as DNA: TGTGCCAATACTCAACCGGGACAGGACTCCTACGAGCAGTACTTC. Translation gives CANTQPGQDSYEQYF.

The V and J genes are TRBV10-3 and TRBJ2-7; the D gene is possibly TRBD2 (6 bases). The CDR3 consists of 14 residues. Trimming left V 4 bases short and J 6 bases short, with 16 bases between. Germline assignment: CDR1 ENHRY and CDR2 SYGVKD. CDR3 residues: CAISAVRDNGEQYF. CDR3 DNA sequence: TGTGCCATCAGTGCGGTGCGGGATAATGGCGAGCAGTACTTC.

The chain employs TRBV7-2 and TRBJ1-3, with D maybe TRBD1 (5 bases). The CDR3 runs to 13 residues. CDR1 and CDR2 from the germline V gene are SGHTA and FQGNSA. Deletions cut 7 bases from V and 4 bases from J, with 11 bases between. CDR3 nucleotides: TGTGCCAGCACCCTGGGGCGCGGAAACACCATATATTTT. The encoded protein is CASTLGRGNTIYF.

This clonotype was counted a few times. This chain uses TRBV10-2 with TRBJ2-7, with 9 bases aligning to TRBD2. In germline, CDR1 is WSHSY, CDR2 SAAADI. V shed 3 bases, J shed 6 bases, and the junction held 6 bases outside the gene matches. The CDR3 is 14 amino acids. For the CDR3, the DNA is TGCGCCAGCAGTGATGTAGCGGGAGAGGGCGAGCAGTACTTC. Amino acid sequence: CASSDVAGEGEQYF.

There are a few counts of this clonotype. The chain employs TRBV5-6 and TRBJ1-2, with D unclear. CDR3 length: 14 residues. V dropped 5 bases and J dropped 4 bases, with 15 bases sitting between them. Germline V gene sequence: CDR1 SGHDT, CDR2 YYEEEE. In DNA form, the CDR3 reads TGTGCCAGCAGTAGGCCCGAATACCCCTATGGCTACACCTTC. Translated: CASSRPEYPYGYTF.

This clonotype was observed at least ten times. CDR3 DNA sequence: TGTGCCAGCAGTTTCATCGCGGGGGGGCCCAATGAGCAGTTCTTC. As protein: CASSFIAGGPNEQFF. The rearrangement joins TRBV12-3 or TRBV12-4 to TRBJ2-1, with 9 bases lining up with TRBD2. The V and J ends lost 3 bases and 6 bases, in that order; junction bases with no gene match: 6. The CDR3 loop spans 15 amino acids.

This clonotype was observed once. V gene TRBV10-3 combines with J gene TRBJ2-1; D possibly uses TRBD1 or TRBD2 (7 bases each). The V gene lost 6 bases and the J gene lost 8 bases, with 23 bases spanning the gap. In germline, CDR1 is ENHRY, CDR2 SYGVKD. This CDR3 is 16 amino acids long. The CDR3, as DNA: TGTGCCATCAGCCCCAGGGGGAGGGCCCTCGATGATGAGCAGTTCTTC. It encodes CAISPRGRALDDEQFF.

This chain links TRBV7-6 with TRBJ2-3, with D tentatively TRBD1 or TRBD2 (5 bases each). CDR1 and CDR2 (germline): SGHVS, FNYEAQ. The CDR3 length is 15 residues. Trimming removed 6 bases at V and 2 bases at J, with 15 bases between. For the CDR3, the DNA is TGTGCCAGCAGGTTGTGGGGGACCGCCACAGATACGCAGTATTTT. Translated: CASRLWGTATDTQYF.

This clonotype has only a few counts. V gene TRBV12-3 or TRBV12-4 combines with J gene TRBJ2-1, with 8 bases lining up with TRBD2. This CDR3 spans 16 amino acids. V shed 7 bases, J shed 0 bases, and the junction held 8 bases outside the gene matches. As DNA, the CDR3 is TGTGCCAGCACCCGGACTAGCTGGAGCTCCTACAATGAGCAGTTCTTC. Translation: CASTRTSWSSYNEQFF.

The table lists this clonotype with a few counts. The CDR3 spells CSAIDTGELFF. CDR3 DNA: TGCAGTGCTATTGACACCGGGGAGCTGTTTTTT. This sequence joins TRBV20-1 and TRBJ2-2, with D uncertain. Trimming shortened V by 4 bases and J by 3 bases, and 3 bases separated the two germline ends. Germline V lookup: CDR1 DFQATT, CDR2 SNEGSKA (reference sequence). This CDR3 comprises 11 residues.

In DNA, the CDR3 is TGTGCCAGCAAGGGGACTAGCGGGAGAGGAAACATTCAGTACTTC. Translated: CASKGTSGRGNIQYF. The chain combines TRBV3-1 with TRBJ2-4; 14 bases map to TRBD2. The length of the CDR3 is 15 residues. From germline, CDR1 is LGHDT and CDR2 YNNKEL (reference sequence). The ends lost 7 bases at V and 6 bases at J; junction bases unmatched: 5.

V usage is TRBV25-1 and J usage is TRBJ1-2, with unresolved D. Germline CDR1 reads MGHDK; CDR2 reads SYGVNS. V was trimmed by 6 bases and J by 5 bases, leaving 16 bases between them. The CDR3 totals 14 residues. The CDR3 protein is CASRRTVEKYGYTF. The CDR3 coding sequence is TGTGCCAGCAGAAGGACGGTAGAAAAGTATGGCTACACCTTC.

This clonotype turned up a few times. The gene calls are TRBV20-1 and TRBJ1-2; perhaps TRBD1 as D (5 bases). Germline values: CDR1 DFQATT, CDR2 SNEGSKA (reference sequence). Trimming left V 1 base short and J 5 bases short, with 23 bases between. The CDR3 length is 17 residues. Here the CDR3 DNA reads TGCAGTGCTAGAGGGGGGGGATCCGGGAACTCCCATTATGGCTACACCTTC. Amino acid sequence: CSARGGGSGNSHYGYTF.

The chain has TRBV5-1 and TRBJ2-1; a possible D gene is TRBD2 (5 bases). In germline, CDR1 is SGHRS, CDR2 YFSETQ. CDR3 size: 12 residues. V was cut by 9 bases and J by 6 bases, with 13 bases left in between. CDR3 amino acids: CATAGVPNEQFF. Here the CDR3 DNA reads TGCGCCACTGCGGGTGTTCCCAATGAGCAGTTCTTC.

The chain is built from TRBV12-3 or TRBV12-4 and TRBJ1-1, with 7 bases fitting TRBD1. Unmatched junction bases numbered 5, after V lost 3 bases and J lost 4 bases. The CDR3 is 14 residues long. The CDR3 loop reads CASSFLPGGTEAFF. CDR3 DNA sequence: TGTGCCAGCAGTTTCCTCCCAGGGGGCACTGAAGCTTTCTTT.

V gene TRBV6-5 combines with J gene TRBJ2-1, with D tentatively TRBD1 (5 bases). The CDR3 is 15 residues long. Germline V gene lookup returns CDR1 MNHEY and CDR2 SVGAGI. V was shortened by 2 bases and J by 2 bases, with 10 bases between the two germline ends. The CDR3 region is CASSYLGATYNEQFF. The CDR3 DNA sequence: TGTGCCAGCAGTTACCTAGGGGCGACCTACAATGAGCAGTTCTTC.

The J gene is TRBJ2-3, the V gene TRBV5-6; D possibly corresponds to TRBD2 (5 bases). The ends were cut back, 4 bases at V and 5 bases at J, with 14 bases in the middle. The V gene's germline CDR1 is SGHDT and CDR2 YYEEEE. This CDR3 region has 14 residues. The CDR3 loop reads CASSPAGVGDTQYF. CDR3 DNA sequence: TGTGCCAGCAGCCCCGCCGGGGTGGGAGATACGCAGTATTTT.

There are a few counts of this clonotype. This sequence joins TRBV29-1 and TRBJ1-4, with 8 positions matching TRBD1. J lost 8 bases, V lost 5 bases, and 4 bases had no gene match. CDR3 length: 12 residues. The V gene's germline CDR1 is SQVTM and CDR2 ANQGSEA. CDR3 sequence reads: CSVQGAGEKLFF. The CDR3 nucleotides read TGCAGCGTTCAGGGGGCAGGCGAAAAACTGTTTTTT.

This clonotype was observed many times. The chain is built from TRBV13 and TRBJ2-6, with D perhaps TRBD1 (5 bases). Deletions cut 5 bases from V and 4 bases from J, with 15 bases between. Germline CDR1 and CDR2: PRHDT and FYEKMQ (reference sequence). CDR3 length equals 16 residues. CDR3: CASSPQGRRGANVLTF. The DNA of the CDR3 is TGTGCCAGCAGCCCCCAGGGAAGGAGAGGGGCCAACGTCCTGACTTTC.

This clonotype was detected a few times. The chain recombines TRBV20-1 with TRBJ2-5, with 9 bases fitting TRBD2. V lost 7 bases to trimming and J lost 3 bases; unmatched junction nucleotides: 6. This CDR3 region has 13 residues. The germline V gene has CDR1 DFQATT and CDR2 SNEGSKA (reference sequence). Here the CDR3 reads CSVPSGIKETQYF. In DNA, the CDR3 is TGCAGTGTACCTAGCGGGATCAAAGAGACCCAGTACTTC.

This clonotype was counted at least ten times. This chain links TRBV10-3 with TRBJ2-3, with TRBD2 as a possible D gene (6 bases). This CDR3 region has 13 residues. The V gene lost 8 bases and the J gene lost 0 bases, with 9 bases spanning the gap. Germline CDR1 reads ENHRY; CDR2 reads SYGVKD. The CDR3 bases are TGTGCCATCCGGGAGCCTAGCACAGATACGCAGTATTTT. Protein product: CAIREPSTDTQYF.